The rows below give T cell receptor beta chains drawn from one sample of a study of cytomegalovirus exposure and HLA in healthy donors. The method was immunoSEQ multiplex PCR; TCRdb's version includes in-frame clones alone and lacks a portion of them. The sample comprises about 130,000 clones, 65% to 90% of which are singletons, and 1% to 1.5% rests with the top ten. Sequenced material: PBMCs. The receptors derive from a girl aged 2 to 9 in good health and CMV-seronegative. CDR3s include the opening cysteine and the closing phenylalanine or tryptophan. The D gene is left open where the match is weak. Clone size is not always given. Where it is, it says once, few, many or a class for expanded clones.

j_call | d_call | clone_size | v_call | cdr3_aa | cdr3_nt
TRBJ2-7 | TRBD2 | NA | TRBV5-1 | CASSLALDFQAGAGYEQYF | TGCGCCAGCAGCTTGGCCCTAGATTTCCAAGCGGGGGCCGGGTACGAGCAGTACTTC
TRBJ2-7 | TRBD2 | NA | TRBV27 | CASSSPVLAGAIDEQYF | TGTGCCAGCAGTTCCCCGGTCTTAGCGGGAGCAATCGACGAGCAGTACTTC
TRBJ2-1 | TRBD1 | NA | TRBV4-3 | CASNKLGQEWDEQFF | TGCGCCAGCAACAAACTGGGACAGGAGTGGGATGAGCAGTTCTTC
TRBJ2-2 | TRBD2 | once | TRBV9 | CASSFPTSGAQEELFF | TGTGCCAGCAGCTTCCCGACTAGCGGGGCCCAAGAGGAGCTGTTTTTT
TRBJ2-7 | NA | NA | TRBV2 | CASSDGGNYEQYF | TGTGCCAGCAGTGATGGGGGGAATTACGAGCAGTACTTC
TRBJ2-1 | TRBD2 | NA | TRBV9 | CASSVGLANEQFF | TGTGCCAGCAGCGTAGGACTAGCCAATGAGCAGTTCTTC
TRBJ2-1 | TRBD1 | NA | TRBV7-2 | CASSLTGGRYNEQFF | TGTGCCAGCAGCTTAACAGGGGGCAGGTACAATGAGCAGTTCTTC
TRBJ2-7 | TRBD2 | NA | TRBV2 | CASSAGTSGKVEYF | TGTGCCAGCAGTGCCGGGACTAGCGGGAAGGTGGAGTACTTC
TRBJ1-5 | NA | NA | TRBV4-2 | CASSRGGAGEGFGQPQHF | TGTGCCAGCAGCCGGGGGGGAGCCGGGGAGGGTTTCGGTCAGCCCCAGCATTTT
TRBJ2-7 | NA | NA | TRBV5-1 | CASSLAGLSYEQYF | TGCGCCAGCAGCTTGGCGGGACTCTCCTACGAGCAGTACTTC
TRBJ2-1 | TRBD1 | NA | TRBV5-1 | CASSQTTTGNNEQFF | TGCGCCAGCAGCCAGACAACGACAGGGAACAATGAGCAGTTCTTC
TRBJ1-1 | TRBD1 | NA | TRBV25-1 | CASSDRIQGTNTEAFF | TGTGCCAGCAGTGATAGGATACAGGGGACGAACACTGAAGCTTTCTTT
TRBJ1-5 | NA | NA | TRBV2 | CASSEVGRGQPQHF | TGTGCCAGCAGTGAAGTTGGCAGAGGACAGCCCCAGCATTTT
TRBJ2-7 | TRBD1 | NA | TRBV15 | CATSRDSGAGTGAYEQYF | TGTGCCACCAGCAGAGACTCCGGGGCCGGGACAGGGGCCTACGAGCAGTACTTC
TRBJ1-3 | NA | NA | TRBV7-2 | CASSPGHFSGNTIYF | TGTGCCAGCAGCCCGGGACACTTCTCTGGAAACACCATATATTTT
TRBJ1-1 | TRBD1 | NA | TRBV30 | CAWSVPRQGPTEAFF | TGTGCCTGGAGTGTACCTAGACAGGGACCCACTGAAGCTTTCTTT
TRBJ2-7 | NA | NA | TRBV6-1 | CASSEWGEGSYEQYF | TGTGCCAGCAGTGAATGGGGAGAGGGCTCCTACGAGCAGTACTTC
TRBJ2-5 | NA | NA | TRBV18 | CASSRALTKQETQYF | TGTGCCAGCTCACGGGCCCTCACCAAGCAAGAGACCCAGTACTTC
TRBJ2-2 | NA | NA | TRBV18 | CASSPLGGPAGELFF | TGTGCCAGCTCACCACTCGGAGGGCCAGCCGGGGAGCTGTTTTTT
TRBJ2-3 | TRBD1 | NA | TRBV5-1 | CASSLGQGAISGDTQYF | TGCGCCAGCAGTTTAGGACAGGGGGCGATTAGCGGAGATACGCAGTATTTT
TRBJ1-5 | NA | few | TRBV5-8 | CASSPGTKGNQPQHF | TGTGCCAGCAGCCCTGGGACTAAGGGCAATCAGCCCCAGCATTTT
TRBJ1-1 | TRBD1 | once | TRBV27 | CASSPYRGGDTEAFF | TGTGCCAGCAGTCCGTACAGGGGAGGCGACACTGAAGCTTTCTTT
TRBJ1-4 | NA | NA | TRBV15 | CATSRDRGGHEAKLFF | TGTGCCACCAGCAGAGACCGGGGAGGGCATGAGGCAAAACTGTTTTTT
TRBJ1-5 | NA | NA | TRBV28 | CASKLEGQPQHF | TGTGCCAGCAAATTGGAGGGCCAGCCCCAGCATTTT
TRBJ1-2 | NA | NA | TRBV29-1 | CSVDGGVSGYTF | TGCAGCGTTGATGGAGGGGTCAGTGGCTACACCTTC
TRBJ1-6 | NA | once | TRBV30 | CAWSIQDNSPLHF | TGTGCCTGGAGTATACAGGATAATTCACCCCTCCACTTT
TRBJ2-5 | TRBD2 | NA | TRBV6-6 | CAIGGGQETQYF | TGTGCGATTGGCGGGGGGCAAGAGACCCAGTACTTC
TRBJ2-3 | NA | NA | TRBV7-8 | CASSPRLDYGPDTQYF | TGTGCCAGCAGCCCCCGACTAGACTATGGGCCAGATACGCAGTATTTT
TRBJ2-5 | TRBD1 | NA | TRBV18 | CASSPYRGNIFQETQYF | TGTGCCAGCTCACCATACAGGGGGAACATCTTCCAAGAGACCCAGTACTTC
TRBJ1-4 | NA | NA | TRBV5-6 | CASSLGTAMREKLFF | TGTGCCAGCAGCTTGGGGACAGCTATGCGGGAAAAACTGTTTTTT
TRBJ1-1 | NA | few | TRBV9 | CASSVDRANTEAFF | TGTGCCAGCAGCGTAGACAGGGCCAACACTGAAGCTTTCTTT
TRBJ2-1 | NA | NA | TRBV27 | CASSLGAGMGYEQFF | TGTGCCAGCAGTTTGGGGGCAGGTATGGGGTATGAGCAGTTCTTC
TRBJ2-7 | NA | NA | TRBV6-6 | CASTREGYEQYF | TGTGCCAGCACCCGAGAGGGCTACGAGCAGTACTTC
TRBJ2-1 | TRBD1 | NA | TRBV28 | CASSPTGAPLYNEQFF | TGTGCCAGCAGTCCGACAGGGGCCCCCTTATACAATGAGCAGTTCTTC
TRBJ2-7 | TRBD2 | NA | TRBV7-6 | CASSLAPSGTGEQYF | TGTGCCAGCAGCTTAGCGCCCAGCGGGACGGGCGAGCAGTACTTC
TRBJ1-5 | TRBD1 | NA | TRBV2 | CASSEGDREKGPQHF | TGTGCCAGCAGTGAGGGGGACAGGGAGAAGGGGCCCCAGCATTTT
TRBJ2-2 | NA | NA | TRBV4-2 | CASSQDGKLRSRGTGELFF | TGTGCCAGCAGCCAAGACGGGAAACTTCGGTCCAGAGGTACCGGGGAGCTGTTTTTT
TRBJ2-7 | NA | NA | TRBV30 | CAWSRARFSNSYEQYF | TGTGCCTGGAGCCGTGCCCGGTTTTCGAACTCCTACGAGCAGTACTTC
TRBJ2-1 | TRBD2 | few | TRBV6-4 | CASSDSGGVNEQFF | TGTGCCAGCAGTGATTCGGGGGGGGTTAATGAGCAGTTCTTC
TRBJ1-2 | NA | NA | TRBV6-5 | CASSYDRLDVGYTF | TGTGCCAGCAGTTACGACAGGTTAGATGTTGGCTACACCTTC
TRBJ2-7 | NA | once | TRBV19 | CASSIPGAWSSYEQYF | TGTGCCAGTAGTATCCCAGGGGCGTGGAGCTCCTACGAGCAGTACTTC
TRBJ1-5 | NA | NA | TRBV25-1 | CASSQGWSNQPQHF | TGTGCCAGCAGTCAGGGATGGAGCAATCAGCCCCAGCATTTT
TRBJ2-5 | TRBD1 | NA | TRBV19 | CASSSRDRQETQYF | TGTGCCAGTAGTAGCCGGGACAGACAAGAGACCCAGTACTTC